Each of the 28 T cell receptor beta chains below was sequenced from the same sample in a study of Ad26.COV2.S vaccination and SARS-CoV-2 variants. Sequencing used immunoSEQ multiplex PCR; TCRdb keeps in-frame clones, though not all of them. Of some 450,000 clones in the sample, about 92% are singletons; the top ten hold 4.3%. Treatment reported: about 20 received Ad26.COV2.S at low or high dose, single or two shots; roughly five received placebo; per-sample allocation not given. Material that was analyzed had been drawn on day 63 after the first vaccine or placebo injection. The sample in question was peripheral blood, obtained in a trial of Ad26.COV2.S vaccine versus placebo. All receptors derive from a person between 18 and 59 years old who received the Ad26.COV2.S COVID-19 vaccine or a placebo.

A single count supports this clone. V and J are TRBV6-2 or TRBV6-3 and TRBJ2-7; 7 positions match TRBD2. Trimming cost V 4 bases and J 0 bases; bases outside gene matches: 12. The CDR3 is made up of 17 amino acids. CDR1 MNHEY and CDR2 SVGEGT come from the germline V gene. The chain's CDR3 is CASSSSFLAVSSYEQYF. In DNA form, the CDR3 reads TGTGCCAGCAGTTCCTCGTTTCTAGCGGTGTCCTCCTACGAGCAGTACTTC.

CDR3: CASSLGQAGDTQYF. CDR3 nucleotides: TGTGCCAGCAGCTTAGGGCAGGCGGGGGATACGCAGTATTTT. The chain combines TRBV7-2 with TRBJ2-3; a weak D match, TRBD2 (6 bases). Trimming removed 1 base from V and 6 bases from J, with 11 bases in between. CDR1 and CDR2 from the germline V gene are SGHTA and FQGNSA. This CDR3 is built from 14 residues.

The chain has TRBV6-4 and TRBJ1-2; D is undetermined. Germline values: CDR1 MRHNA, CDR2 SNTAGT. The CDR3 extends over 11 amino acids. The V end was cut by 2 bases, the J end by 3 bases, with 1 base between. This CDR3 reads CASSDDYGYTF. CDR3 coding DNA: TGTGCCAGCAGTGACGACTATGGCTACACCTTC.

This chain joins TRBV5-1 and TRBJ2-3; D is perhaps TRBD2 (5 bases). Germline values: CDR1 SGHRS, CDR2 YFSETQ. Trimming took off 4 bases at V and 4 bases at J, with 7 bases between the two ends. This CDR3 contains 12 residues. Written as DNA, the CDR3 is TGCGCCAGCAGCGGCGGGTCAGATACGCAGTATTTT. Encoded protein: CASSGGSDTQYF.

In its sample, this clone was seen once. The rearrangement joins TRBV10-3 to TRBJ2-1; TRBD1 is a possible D gene (5 bases). This CDR3 is built from 12 residues. With 6 bases removed from V and 5 bases from J, the gap between germline ends came to 8 bases. CDR1 is ENHRY, CDR2 SYGVKD, per germline. For the CDR3, the DNA is TGTGCCATCAGAGGGGCGGACAATGAGCAGTTCTTC. It yields the protein CAIRGADNEQFF.

This chain links TRBV13 with TRBJ2-4; 13 bases agree with TRBD2. V shed 0 bases and J 5 bases; nucleotides not matched to a gene: 7. From germline, CDR1 is PRHDT and CDR2 FYEKMQ (reference sequence). CDR3 length: 18 residues. CDR3 DNA: TGTGCCAGCAGCTTAGGACCCATACTAGCGGGAGGGGAAAACATTCAGTACTTC. Its translation: CASSLGPILAGGENIQYF.

This clone came up once. This chain links TRBV10-3 with TRBJ1-2; TRBD1 matches 7 bases. The J segment lost 4 bases and the V segment lost 8 bases, leaving 4 bases of the junction unmatched. This CDR3 contains 12 residues. Germline V gene data show CDR1 as ENHRY and CDR2 as SYGVKD. The CDR3 loop is CAIWDRIYGYTF. For the CDR3, the DNA is TGTGCCATCTGGGACAGAATCTATGGCTACACCTTC.

The V call is TRBV3-1 (or the pseudogene TRBV3-2), the J call TRBJ1-2; D not resolved. The CDR3 totals 15 residues. Trimming stripped 5 bases from V and 0 bases from J, with 13 bases between. The germline gives CDR1 LGHDT, CDR2 YNNKEL (reference sequence). The CDR3: CASSTSDNPNYGYTF. For the CDR3, the DNA is TGTGCCAGCAGCACGAGCGACAACCCTAACTATGGCTACACCTTC.

The chain joins TRBV24-1 to TRBJ1-2; D remains ambiguous. Deletions cut 1 base from V and 7 bases from J, with 12 bases between. In germline, CDR1 is KGHDR, CDR2 SFDVKD. The CDR3 sequence is 14 residues long. As DNA, the CDR3 is TGTGCCACCAGTGATTTTCGTCAGGCGGGTGGCTACACCTTC. Translation: CATSDFRQAGGYTF.

The rearrangement joins TRBV27 to TRBJ1-4; TRBD1 agrees at 7 bases. Germline V gene sequence: CDR1 MNHEY, CDR2 SMNVEV (reference sequence). The CDR3 extends over 18 amino acids. After removal of 5 bases from V and 1 base from J, the junction contained 13 bases not matched to a gene. Written as DNA, the CDR3 is TGTGCCAGCAGTACCATGACAGGGAGAAAGGGAACTAATGAAAAACTGTTTTTT. Translation gives CASSTMTGRKGTNEKLFF.

This clone occurred once. The V gene is TRBV29-1, the J gene TRBJ2-5; 10 positions match TRBD1. The V segment lost 6 bases and the J segment 5 bases; nucleotides outside the gene matches: 9. Germline V gives CDR1 SQVTM, CDR2 ANQGSEA. CDR3 length equals 14 residues. CDR3 protein: CSVVLWTGGETQYF. As DNA, the CDR3 is TGCAGCGTGGTGCTATGGACAGGGGGGGAGACCCAGTACTTC.

The rearrangement joins TRBV7-3 to TRBJ2-5; D call uncertain. The CDR3 is 15 amino acids. Germline-derived CDR1 and CDR2 are SGHTA and FQGTGA. The V end lost 2 bases, the J end lost 1 base, and 11 bases lay between the germline ends. CDR3 nucleotide sequence: TGTGCCAGCAGCTTATTCCCGGCATCCCAAGAGACCCAGTACTTC. Its translation: CASSLFPASQETQYF.

The CDR3 spells CASSLGSGLREQYF. The CDR3 nucleotides read TGTGCCAGCAGCTTGGGCTCCGGACTGAGGGAGCAGTACTTC. The V and J genes are TRBV5-6 and TRBJ2-7; D possibly corresponds to TRBD2 (5 bases). Trimming cost V 0 bases and J 7 bases, with 14 bases left between them. Germline loops: CDR1 SGHDT, CDR2 YYEEEE. This CDR3 region has 14 residues.

This clone was picked up a small number of times. V is TRBV28 and J is TRBJ2-7; no clear D. CDR1 and CDR2 from the germline V gene are MDHEN and SYDVKM. The CDR3 loop spans 11 amino acids. Trimming pared 5 bases from V and 0 bases from J, leaving 2 bases between. The CDR3 sequence is CASSDSYEQYF. The CDR3 coding sequence is TGTGCCAGCAGTGACTCCTACGAGCAGTACTTC.

The chain links TRBV7-9 to TRBJ2-5, with 7 bases aligning to TRBD1. This CDR3 contains 14 residues. Unmatched junction bases numbered 4, after V lost 5 bases and J lost 1 base. Germline assignment: CDR1 SEHNR and CDR2 FQNEAQ (reference sequence). The CDR3 spells CASSPQGTQETQYF. The CDR3, as DNA: TGTGCCAGCAGCCCACAGGGGACCCAAGAGACCCAGTACTTC.

The chain carries TRBV5-4 and TRBJ1-2; the D gene is possibly TRBD1 (5 bases). Trimming took 4 bases from V and 3 from J, leaving 13 bases between them. CDR1 and CDR2 from the germline V gene are SGHNT and YYREEE (reference sequence). The CDR3 is 14 residues long. CDR3 DNA sequence: TGTGCCAGCAGCCGACAGTCGTGGGACTATGGCTACACCTTC. This translates into CASSRQSWDYGYTF. Together with reference TRBV5-4 and TRBJ1-2, the CDR3 gives the full variable domain: ETGVTQSPTHLIKTRGQQVTLRCSSQSGHNTVSWYQQALGQGPQFIFQYYREEENGRGNFPPRFSGLQFPNYSSELNVNALELDDSALYLCASSRQSWDYGYTFGSGTRLTVV.

This clone was seen just once. The chain uses TRBV14 and TRBJ1-1, with D unclear. CDR3 length: 13 residues. Trimming stripped 2 bases from V and 4 bases from J, with 8 bases between. Germline-derived CDR1 and CDR2 are SGHDN and FVKESK. The CDR3 spells CASSQMGITEAFF. In DNA, the CDR3 is TGTGCCAGCAGCCAAATGGGAATCACTGAAGCTTTCTTT.

The chain links TRBV30 to TRBJ2-1; 7 nucleotides line up with TRBD1. Germline loops: CDR1 GTSNPN, CDR2 SVGIG (reference sequence). There are 14 residues in the CDR3. Trimming took 1 base from V and 5 from J; bases not matched to a gene: 5. The CDR3, as DNA: TGTGCCTGGAGTGAGGGCAGGGGGAACAATGAGCAGTTCTTC. The encoded protein is CAWSEGRGNNEQFF.

The chain employs TRBV19 and TRBJ1-6; 8 bases map to TRBD1. Germline V lookup: CDR1 LNHDA, CDR2 SQIVND (reference sequence). The CDR3 is 16 residues long. The V gene end was trimmed by 3 bases and the J gene end by 6 bases; junction bases not matched to a gene: 7. Here the CDR3 reads CASSMPGQGTNSPLHF. DNA for the CDR3: TGTGCCAGTAGTATGCCCGGACAGGGCACTAATTCACCCCTCCACTTT.

The J gene is TRBJ2-1, the V gene TRBV4-3, with D tentatively TRBD1 (5 bases). Trimming shortened V by 0 bases and J by 0 bases, and 9 bases separated the two germline ends. Germline assignment: CDR1 LGHNA and CDR2 YSLEER. This CDR3 spans 16 amino acids. The CDR3 spells CASSQDQGSSYNEQFF. The CDR3 coding sequence is TGCGCCAGCAGCCAAGATCAGGGTAGCTCCTACAATGAGCAGTTCTTC.

Note on this clone: This same CDR3 is encoded by further DNA sequences in the sample. The chain has TRBV12-3 or TRBV12-4 and TRBJ1-5; D gene unclear. Trimming cost V 4 bases and J 4 bases, with 8 bases left between them. This CDR3 is built from 13 residues. The CDR3 loop reads CASSSGGNQPQHF. The CDR3 DNA reads TGTGCCAGCAGTTCGGGAGGTAATCAGCCCCAGCATTTT.

This chain uses TRBV7-8 with TRBJ2-5, with 14 bases fitting TRBD2. CDR3 size: 19 residues. J gave up 5 bases and V 6 bases, and 17 bases lay outside the gene matches. In germline, CDR1 is SGHVS, CDR2 FQNEAQ. The CDR3 nucleotides read TGTGCCAGCAGTTTTGGGACTAGCGGGAGACTCGCGTTGGGGGAGACCCAGTACTTC. Translated, it gives CASSFGTSGRLALGETQYF.

The V gene is TRBV7-3, the J gene TRBJ2-5; a weak D match, TRBD2 (6 bases). Per the germline V gene, CDR1 is SGHTA and CDR2 is FQGTGA. The CDR3 totals 13 residues. Deletions cut 5 bases from V and 5 bases from J, with 12 bases between. DNA for the CDR3: TGTGCCAGCAGCCCCACGGAGGGGGAGACCCAGTACTTC. The encoded protein is CASSPTEGETQYF.

The chain links TRBV6-2 or TRBV6-3 to TRBJ2-7; either TRBD1 or TRBD2 may fit D (5 bases each). This CDR3 region has 16 residues. The V end was cut by 2 bases, the J end by 0 bases, with 14 bases between. Germline V gene sequence: CDR1 MNHEY, CDR2 SVGEGT. CDR3 residues: CASSYGGIGFSYEQYF. CDR3 DNA sequence: TGTGCCAGCAGTTACGGGGGAATCGGGTTCTCCTACGAGCAGTACTTC.

CDR3 coding DNA: TGTGCCAGCAGCTTAGGTGGGGGTAGGGTTGGTAGAGGACGCGAGCAGTACTTC. Its protein is CASSLGGGRVGRGREQYF. This sequence joins TRBV11-2 and TRBJ2-7; D assignment may be TRBD1 or TRBD2 (5 bases each). Trimming removed 1 base from V and 6 bases from J, with 25 bases in between. CDR3 size: 18 residues. Per the germline V gene, CDR1 is SGHAT and CDR2 is FQNNGV.

The genes are TRBV25-1 and TRBJ2-7; 9 bases fit TRBD1. The CDR3 runs 13 residues. The J segment lost 2 bases and the V segment lost 7 bases, leaving 3 bases of the junction unmatched. Germline V gives CDR1 MGHDK, CDR2 SYGVNS. The CDR3 DNA follows: TGTGCCAGCATTGGACAGGGGACCTACGAGCAGTACTTC. This translates into CASIGQGTYEQYF.

This chain links TRBV27 with TRBJ1-5; the match to TRBD1 covers 8 bases. V was pared by 5 bases and J by 3 bases, with 3 bases of the junction left unmatched. The germline CDR1 and CDR2 sequences are MNHEY and SMNVEV (reference sequence). This CDR3 contains 14 residues. CDR3 amino acids: CASSPGQVNQPQHF. The CDR3 coding sequence is TGTGCCAGCAGTCCGGGACAGGTCAATCAGCCCCAGCATTTT.

This rearrangement joins TRBV27 to TRBJ2-5; 11 positions agree with TRBD2. This CDR3 has 16 amino acids. The J segment lost 2 bases and the V segment lost 3 bases, leaving 5 bases of the junction unmatched. Per the germline V gene, CDR1 is MNHEY and CDR2 is SMNVEV (reference sequence). CDR3 in amino acids: CASSLRLAGGQETQYF. In DNA form, the CDR3 reads TGTGCCAGCAGTTTGCGGCTAGCGGGAGGTCAAGAGACCCAGTACTTC.